Listed here are 14 T cell receptor beta chains from one sample, sequenced in a study of blood T cells in healthy people across ages. A sample-barcoded 5' primer and a J-beta primer mix were used in a second PCR of about 7 to 12 cycles. TCRdb reprocessed the 5' RACE reads with MiXCR, giving one entry per CDR3 protein. This sample has just over 800,000 distinct CDR3 sequences, with around two thirds found just once. The sequencing sample was made of blood. All receptors come from a man between 25 and 39 years old in good health.

The chain combines TRBV4-3 with TRBJ2-1, with D uncertain. The CDR3 runs 14 residues. Germline values: CDR1 LGHNA, CDR2 YSLEER. V lost 0 bases to trimming and J lost 5 bases, with 8 bases between them. CDR3 nucleotide sequence: TGCGCCAGCAGCCAAGAAGTGATCCACAATGAGCAGTTCTTC. Its translation: CASSQEVIHNEQFF.

The chain uses TRBV5-1 and TRBJ2-1; tentative D call: TRBD2 (6 bases). There are 16 residues in the CDR3. The V and J ends lost 4 bases and 9 bases respectively, with 23 bases between them. CDR1 and CDR2 from the germline V gene are SGHRS and YFSETQ. CDR3 bases: TGCGCCAGCAGCCCCAATAGAATGGGGGGAGGCGGTGAGCAGTTCTTC. Translating gives CASSPNRMGGGGEQFF. Supplemented by reference TRBV5-1 and TRBJ2-1, the full variable domain reads KAGVTQTPRYLIKTRGQQVTLSCSPISGHRSVSWYQQTPGQGLQFLFEYFSETQRNKGNFPGRFSGRQFSNSRSEMNVSTLELGDSALYLCASSPNRMGGGGEQFFGPGTRLTVL.

The chain combines TRBV27 with TRBJ2-7; tentatively, D is TRBD2 (6 bases). Germline CDR1 is MNHEY and CDR2 is SMNVEV (reference sequence). Trimming stripped 7 bases from V and 0 bases from J, with 10 bases between. The CDR3 runs to 13 residues. The CDR3 protein is CASTGLHSYEQYF. The CDR3 DNA is TGTGCCAGCACGGGACTGCACTCCTACGAGCAGTACTTC.

V usage is TRBV4-3 and J usage is TRBJ2-3; 9 nucleotides line up with TRBD2. V lost 1 base and J lost 6; bases outside the gene matches: 11. The CDR3 length is 17 residues. Looked up from germline, CDR1 is LGHNA and CDR2 is YSLEER. CDR3 in DNA: TGCGCCAGCAGCCAAGTCCAGAGGAGCCTAGCGGGGGATACGCAGTATTTT. It codes for CASSQVQRSLAGDTQYF.

The chain links TRBV28 to TRBJ2-1; D is perhaps TRBD1 or TRBD2 (5 bases each). The CDR3 loop spans 14 amino acids. Germline CDR1 MDHEN, CDR2 SYDVKM. V lost 7 bases, J lost 7 bases, and 17 bases lay in between. The CDR3 sequence: CASNQVGDSNEQFF. In DNA, the CDR3 is TGTGCCAGCAACCAGGTGGGGGATAGTAATGAGCAGTTCTTC. Drawing the rest from reference TRBV28 and TRBJ2-1, the complete variable domain is DVKVTQSSRYLVKRTGEKVFLECVQDMDHENMFWYRQDPGLGLRLIYFSYDVKMKEKGDIPEGYSVSREKKERFSLILESASTNQTSMYLCASNQVGDSNEQFFGPGTRLTVL.

In nucleotides, the CDR3 is TGTGCCAGCAGTTTAAGACAGCCCTACGAGCAGTACTTC. It codes for CASSLRQPYEQYF. V gene TRBV28 combines with J gene TRBJ2-7; tentatively, D is TRBD1 (5 bases). Germline V gene sequence: CDR1 MDHEN, CDR2 SYDVKM. Trimming left V 2 bases short and J 2 bases short, with 7 bases between. CDR3 length: 13 amino acids.

The rearrangement joins TRBV10-3 to TRBJ2-7; unclear D gene. This CDR3 contains 15 residues. V was trimmed by 3 bases and J by 0 bases, leaving 12 bases between them. The germline V gene encodes CDR1 ENHRY and CDR2 SYGVKD. The CDR3 DNA follows: TGTGCCATCAGTGATGGCACAGACCCCTCCTACGAGCAGTACTTC. As protein: CAISDGTDPSYEQYF.

This clonotype was counted a few times. The CDR3: CSARDQQGDEKLFF. As DNA, the CDR3 is TGCAGTGCTAGAGATCAGCAGGGGGATGAAAAACTGTTTTTT. This sequence joins TRBV20-1 and TRBJ1-4; 7 nucleotides align to TRBD1. After removal of 0 bases from V and 6 bases from J, the junction contained 4 bases not matched to a gene. From germline, CDR1 is DFQATT and CDR2 SNEGSKA (reference sequence). The length of the CDR3 is 14 residues.

The genes are TRBV7-9 and TRBJ1-2; perhaps TRBD1 as D (5 bases). This CDR3 region has 14 residues. The V gene lost 5 bases and the J gene lost 3 bases, with 13 bases spanning the gap. CDR1 and CDR2 (germline): SEHNR, FQNEAQ (reference sequence). The CDR3 region has the DNA TGTGCCAGCAGCGACGACAGACAGTACTATGGCTACACCTTC. This encodes CASSDDRQYYGYTF.

This chain joins TRBV27 and TRBJ2-1; 11 nucleotides line up with TRBD2. CDR1 and CDR2 from the germline V gene are MNHEY and SMNVEV (reference sequence). The CDR3 is 19 amino acids. V lost 2 bases, J lost 0 bases, and 9 bases stayed unmatched. The CDR3 coding sequence is TGTGCCAGCAGTTTAGGTAGCGGGAGGGCCAGAAGCTCCTACAATGAGCAGTTCTTC. Its translation is CASSLGSGRARSSYNEQFF.

This clonotype was detected only a few times. CDR3 nucleotides: TGTGCCAGCAGACCCGGACAGTCTCAGCCCCAGCATTTT. This sequence encodes CASRPGQSQPQHF. This sequence joins TRBV28 and TRBJ1-5; weak D call: TRBD1 (6 bases). V was shortened by 6 bases and J by 6 bases, with 12 bases between the two germline ends. The length of the CDR3 is 13 residues. CDR1 is MDHEN and CDR2 is SYDVKM in the germline V gene.

The chain joins TRBV4-3 to TRBJ2-7, with 7 nucleotides matching TRBD1. Germline V gene lookup returns CDR1 LGHNA and CDR2 YSLEER. Trimming cost V 0 bases and J 6 bases; bases outside gene matches: 5. The CDR3 has 14 amino acids. The CDR3 sequence: CASSQEPTGTEQYF. The CDR3 nucleotides read TGCGCCAGCAGCCAAGAACCGACAGGGACCGAGCAGTACTTC.

The CDR3 bases are TGTGCCAGCAGCCAAGATCGCTACTCCTACGAGCAGTACTTC. Its protein product is CASSQDRYSYEQYF. The chain links TRBV4-2 to TRBJ2-7, with unresolved D. The V gene lost 0 bases and the J gene lost 0 bases, with 6 bases spanning the gap. The CDR3 spans 14 residues. The germline V gene has CDR1 LGHNA and CDR2 YNFKEQ.

The rearrangement uses TRBV7-2 and TRBJ2-6, with 7 bases lining up with TRBD1. There are 16 residues in the CDR3. The germline gives CDR1 SGHTA, CDR2 FQGNSA. Losses at the gene ends were 4 bases for V and 4 bases for J; bases not matched to a gene: 7. CDR3 coding DNA: TGTGCCAGCAGCTCTCAGACAGGGTTAGGGGCCAACGTCCTGACTTTC. This sequence encodes CASSSQTGLGANVLTF.